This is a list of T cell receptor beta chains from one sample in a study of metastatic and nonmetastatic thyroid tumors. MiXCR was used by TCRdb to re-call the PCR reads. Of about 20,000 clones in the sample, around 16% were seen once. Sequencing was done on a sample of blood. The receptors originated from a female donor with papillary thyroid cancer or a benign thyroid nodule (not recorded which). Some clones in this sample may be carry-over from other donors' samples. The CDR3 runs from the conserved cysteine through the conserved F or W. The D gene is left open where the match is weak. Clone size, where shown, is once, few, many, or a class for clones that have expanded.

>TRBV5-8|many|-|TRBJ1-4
TGTGCCAGCAGCTCCACCCGCCCGAGTGAGGGGGTTGAAAAACTGTTTTTT
CASSSTRPSEGVEKLFF
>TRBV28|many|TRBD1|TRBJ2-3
TGTGCCAGCGCTGATGACAAGGGACAGGGAGGGACAGATACGCAGTATTTT
CASADDKGQGGTDTQYF
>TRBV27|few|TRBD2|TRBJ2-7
TGTGCCAGCAGGGGGAGGGCCCCCTACGAGCAGTACTTC
CASRGRAPYEQYF
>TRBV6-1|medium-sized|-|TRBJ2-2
TGTGCCAGCAGTTTGTCGATGGGAACCGGGGAGCTGTTTTTT
CASSLSMGTGELFF
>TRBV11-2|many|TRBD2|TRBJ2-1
TGTGCCAGCAGCTTAGACCTCCCTAGCGGGAGGGCCAACAATGAGCAGTTCTTC
CASSLDLPSGRANNEQFF
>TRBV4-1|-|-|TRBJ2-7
TGCGCCAGCAGCCAGAGGCAGGGATCAGGCGGGACATCCTACGAGCAGTACTTC
CASSQRQGSGGTSYEQYF
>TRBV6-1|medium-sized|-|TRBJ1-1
TGTGCCAGCAGTGAACTCACTAGTTACACTGAAGCTTTCTTT
CASSELTSYTEAFF
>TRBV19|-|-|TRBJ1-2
TGTGCCAGTAGTGACCCGGCGGCATGTGTAAATGGCTACACCTTC
CASSDPAACVNGYTF
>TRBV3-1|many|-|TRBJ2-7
TGTGCCAGCAGCCAAGAAGGGGAGACAGGTTCGGTTCAGTACTTC
CASSQEGETGSVQYF
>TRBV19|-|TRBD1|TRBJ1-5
TGCGCCAGCAGCCCCTGGGACAGTAATCAGCCCCAGCATTTT
CASSPWDSNQPQHF
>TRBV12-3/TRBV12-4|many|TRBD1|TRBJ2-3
TGTGCCAGCAGTTTCCTGACAGGGACAGATACGCAGTATTTT
CASSFLTGTDTQYF
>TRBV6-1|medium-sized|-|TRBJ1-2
TGTGCCAGCAGTCCTGGAAGGACGATTGGCTACACCTTC
CASSPGRTIGYTF
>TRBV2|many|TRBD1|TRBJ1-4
TGTGCCAGCAGTAATTATAGGGACAGGGATGAAAAACTGTTTTTT
CASSNYRDRDEKLFF
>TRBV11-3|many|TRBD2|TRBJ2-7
TGTGCCAGCAGCCAAAGGACTAGCGACGAGCAGTACTTC
CASSQRTSDEQYF
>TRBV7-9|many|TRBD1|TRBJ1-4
TGTGCCAGCAGCTTAGGCTCAGGGGGGAACGAAAAACTGTTTTTT
CASSLGSGGNEKLFF
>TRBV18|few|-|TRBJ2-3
TGTGCCAGCTCACCGGCAGGGCTTGATACGCAGTATTTT
CASSPAGLDTQYF
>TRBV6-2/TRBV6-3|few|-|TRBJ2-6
TGTGCCAGCAGCGTAGGTCGGATCTCTGGGGCCAACGTCCTGACTTTC
CASSVGRISGANVLTF
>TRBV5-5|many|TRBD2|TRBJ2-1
TGTGCCAGCAGCTTGGGGCTAGCGGGATTCTACAATGAGCAGTTCTTC
CASSLGLAGFYNEQFF
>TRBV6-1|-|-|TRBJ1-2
TGTGCCAGCAGGACTTGGGGGATTTTTTATGGCTACACCTTC
CASRTWGIFYGYTF
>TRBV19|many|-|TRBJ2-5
TGTGCCAGTAGTATAGAGCGTTCGTCCGGGAGTGGAGAGACCCAGTACTTC
CASSIERSSGSGETQYF
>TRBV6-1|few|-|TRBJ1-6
TGTGCCAGCAGGAACAGGGCGTTTGGGTCACCCCTCCACTTT
CASRNRAFGSPLHF
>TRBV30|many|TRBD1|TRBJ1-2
TGTGCCTGGAGTGGGACAGGGTCTAACTATGGCTACACCTTC
CAWSGTGSNYGYTF
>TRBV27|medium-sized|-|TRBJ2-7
TGTGCCAGCAGTTTATCGGGCTCGGCCTACGAGCAGTACTTC
CASSLSGSAYEQYF
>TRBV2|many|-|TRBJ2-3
TGTGCCACGCCGTCTGGGGAGGCGTCAGATACGCAGTATTTT
CATPSGEASDTQYF
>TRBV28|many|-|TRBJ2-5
TGTGCCAGCAGTTTATTAGGGGAGACCCAGTACTTC
CASSLLGETQYF
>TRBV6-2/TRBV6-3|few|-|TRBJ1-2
TGTGCCAGCAGTTACGGGTATGACTACACCTTC
CASSYGYDYTF
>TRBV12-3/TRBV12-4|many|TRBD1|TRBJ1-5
TGTGCCAGCAGTTTTGGACAGGGGGGAAGCGCCCAGCATTTT
CASSFGQGGSAQHF
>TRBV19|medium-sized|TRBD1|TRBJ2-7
TGTGCCAGTAGGGTAGGGGGCGGCTACGAGCAGTACTTC
CASRVGGGYEQYF
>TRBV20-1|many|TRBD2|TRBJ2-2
TGCAGTGCACCCTCCGGGGGGGCCGGGGAGCTGTTTTTT
CSAPSGGAGELFF
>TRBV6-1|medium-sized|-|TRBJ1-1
TGTGCCAGCAGTCCCGCGGAGAACACTGAAGCTTTCTTT
CASSPAENTEAFF
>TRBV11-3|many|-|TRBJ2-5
TGTGCCAGCAGCTCCAAGTACCAAGAGACCCAGTACTTC
CASSSKYQETQYF
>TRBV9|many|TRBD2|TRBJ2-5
TGTGCCAGCAGCGTGGCCCCCGGGGAGCGGGGGGGAGAGACCCAGTACTTC
CASSVAPGERGGETQYF
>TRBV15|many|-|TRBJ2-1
TGTGCCACCAGCAGAGACTACCCATGGAATGAGCAGTTCTTC
CATSRDYPWNEQFF
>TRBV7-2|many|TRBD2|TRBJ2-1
TGTGCCAGCAGCTTCATCAGCGCGGGAGGTGAGCAGTTCTTC
CASSFISAGGEQFF
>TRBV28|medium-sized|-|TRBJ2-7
TGTGCCAGCTCCCCCCTGGCAGACAGCTACGAGCAGTACTTC
CASSPLADSYEQYF
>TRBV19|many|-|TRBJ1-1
TGTGCCAGTAGTCCCTCGCCCGCCGGGACTGAAGCTTTCTTT
CASSPSPAGTEAFF
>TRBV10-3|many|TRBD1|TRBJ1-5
TGTGCCATCAGCTCAGGGGGACTTCAGCCCCAGCATTTT
CAISSGGLQPQHF
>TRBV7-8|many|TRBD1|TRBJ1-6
TGTGCCACAAGAACCGGGACAGGGAGTTCACCCCTCCACTTT
CATRTGTGSSPLHF
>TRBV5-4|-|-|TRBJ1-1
TGTGCCAGCAGCTTGGTGATGAACACTGAAGCTTTCTTT
CASSLVMNTEAFF
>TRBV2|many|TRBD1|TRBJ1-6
TGTGCCAGCCGGGACAGTCTTAATTCACCCCTCCACTTT
CASRDSLNSPLHF
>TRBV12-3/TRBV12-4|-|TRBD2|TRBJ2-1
TGTGCCAGCAGTCCTAGGACTAGCGGCGGGGTAAATGAGCAGTTCTTC
CASSPRTSGGVNEQFF
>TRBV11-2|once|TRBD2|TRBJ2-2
TGTGCCAGCAGTAGCAGGGGCGCTAGCGGGAGGGACACCGGGGAGCTGTTTTTT
CASSSRGASGRDTGELFF
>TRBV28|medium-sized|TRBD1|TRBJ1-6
TGTGCCAGCAGAAACAGGGGATCACCCCTCCACTTT
CASRNRGSPLHF
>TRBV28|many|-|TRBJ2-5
TGTGCCAGCAGGCATGGGGTGAAAGAAGAGACCCAGTACTTC
CASRHGVKEETQYF
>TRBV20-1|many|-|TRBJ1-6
TGCAGTCCAACGGACCCCAAAGTAGGTTATAATTCACCCCTCCACTTT
CSPTDPKVGYNSPLHF
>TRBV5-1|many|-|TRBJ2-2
TGCGCCAGCAAAGCCCGGGACGTAAACACCGGGGAGCTGTTTTTT
CASKARDVNTGELFF
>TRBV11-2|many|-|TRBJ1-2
TGTGCCAGCAGCTTAGGCCCGGGAGGAGATGGCTACACCTTC
CASSLGPGGDGYTF